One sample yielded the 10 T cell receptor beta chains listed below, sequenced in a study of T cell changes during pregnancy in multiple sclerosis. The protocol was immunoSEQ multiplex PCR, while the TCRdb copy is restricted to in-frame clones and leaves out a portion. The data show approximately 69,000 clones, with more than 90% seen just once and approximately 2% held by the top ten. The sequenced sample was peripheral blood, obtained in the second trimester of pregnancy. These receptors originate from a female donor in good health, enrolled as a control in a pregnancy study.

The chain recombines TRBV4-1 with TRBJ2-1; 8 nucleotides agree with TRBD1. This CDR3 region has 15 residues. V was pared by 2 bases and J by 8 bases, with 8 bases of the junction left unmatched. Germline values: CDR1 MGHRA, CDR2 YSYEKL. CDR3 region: CASSQQETGEYEQFF. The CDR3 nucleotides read TGCGCCAGCAGCCAACAGGAGACAGGGGAGTATGAGCAGTTCTTC.

The chain's CDR3 is CAWEGVGAFF. CDR3 sequence (DNA): TGTGCCTGGGAAGGGGTAGGGGCTTTCTTT. The chain joins TRBV30 to TRBJ1-1; D is perhaps TRBD1 (5 bases). CDR3 length: 10 residues. Trimming took off 5 bases at V and 11 bases at J, with 12 bases between the two ends. Looked up from germline, CDR1 is GTSNPN and CDR2 is SVGIG (reference sequence). The whole variable domain, filled in from reference TRBV30 and TRBJ1-1, reads SQTIHQWPATLVQPVGSPLSLECTVEGTSNPNLYWYRQAAGRGLQLLFYSVGIGQISSEVPQNLSASRPQDRQFILSSKKLLLSDSGFYLCAWEGVGAFFGQGTRLTVV.

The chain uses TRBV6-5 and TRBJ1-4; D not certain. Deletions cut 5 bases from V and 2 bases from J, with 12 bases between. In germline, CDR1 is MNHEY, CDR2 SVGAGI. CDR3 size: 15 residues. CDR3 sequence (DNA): TGTGCCAGCAGTCGCGGCCGAGTCACTAATGAAAAACTGTTTTTT. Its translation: CASSRGRVTNEKLFF.

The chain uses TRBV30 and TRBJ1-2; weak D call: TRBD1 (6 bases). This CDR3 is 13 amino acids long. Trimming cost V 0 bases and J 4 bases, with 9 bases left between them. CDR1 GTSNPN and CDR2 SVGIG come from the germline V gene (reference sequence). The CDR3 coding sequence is TGTGCCTGGAGTGTAGACAGGACCTATGGCTACACCTTC. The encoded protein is CAWSVDRTYGYTF.

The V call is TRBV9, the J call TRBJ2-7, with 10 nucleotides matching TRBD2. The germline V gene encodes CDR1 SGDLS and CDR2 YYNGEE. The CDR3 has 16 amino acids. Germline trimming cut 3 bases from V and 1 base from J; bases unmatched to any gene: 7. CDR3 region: CASSARGTSASYEQYF. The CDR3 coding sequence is TGTGCCAGCAGCGCCCGAGGGACTAGCGCTTCCTACGAGCAGTACTTC. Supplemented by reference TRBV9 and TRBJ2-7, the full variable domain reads DSGVTQTPKHLITATGQRVTLRCSPRSGDLSVYWYQQSLDQGLQFLIQYYNGEERAKGNILERFSAQQFPDLHSELNLSSLELGDSALYFCASSARGTSASYEQYFGPGTRLTVT.

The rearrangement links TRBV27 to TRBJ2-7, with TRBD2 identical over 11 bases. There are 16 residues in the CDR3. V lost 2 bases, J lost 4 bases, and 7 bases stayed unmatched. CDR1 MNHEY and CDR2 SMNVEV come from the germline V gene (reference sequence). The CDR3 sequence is CASSLKPLAGGYEQYF. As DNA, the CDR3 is TGTGCCAGCAGTTTAAAGCCTCTAGCGGGGGGATACGAGCAGTACTTC.

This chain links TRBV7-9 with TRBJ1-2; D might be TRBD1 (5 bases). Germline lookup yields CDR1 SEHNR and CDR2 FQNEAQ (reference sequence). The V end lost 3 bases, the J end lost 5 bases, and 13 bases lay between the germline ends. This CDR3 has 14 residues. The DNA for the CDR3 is TGTGCCAGCAGCTTTTCGGGGGAGCGATATGGCTACACCTTC. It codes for CASSFSGERYGYTF. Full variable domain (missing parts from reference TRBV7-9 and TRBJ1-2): DTGVSQNPRHKITKRGQNVTFRCDPISEHNRLYWYRQTLGQGPEFLTYFQNEAQLEKSRLLSDRFSAERPKGSFSTLEIQRTEQGDSAMYLCASSFSGERYGYTFGSGTRLTVV.

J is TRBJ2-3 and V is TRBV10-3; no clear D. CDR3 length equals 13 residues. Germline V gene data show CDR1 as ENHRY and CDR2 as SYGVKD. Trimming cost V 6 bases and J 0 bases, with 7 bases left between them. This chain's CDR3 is CAIRGSSTDTQYF. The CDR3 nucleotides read TGTGCCATCAGGGGCTCTAGCACAGATACGCAGTATTTT.

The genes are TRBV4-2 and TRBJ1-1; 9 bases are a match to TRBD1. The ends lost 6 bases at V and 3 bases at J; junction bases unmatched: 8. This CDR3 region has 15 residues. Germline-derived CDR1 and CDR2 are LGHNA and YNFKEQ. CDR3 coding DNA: TGTGCCAGCAGACTTAACGGACAGGGGTACACTGAAGCTTTCTTT. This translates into CASRLNGQGYTEAFF.

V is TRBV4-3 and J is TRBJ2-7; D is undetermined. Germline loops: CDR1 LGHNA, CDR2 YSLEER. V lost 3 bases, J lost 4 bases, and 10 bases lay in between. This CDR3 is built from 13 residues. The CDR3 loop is CASSQSLVYEQYF. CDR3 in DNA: TGCGCCAGCAGCCAGTCGTTAGTTTACGAGCAGTACTTC.